What follows are 21 T cell receptor beta chains derived from one specimen sequenced in a study of molecular identifiers for immune sequencing clone quantification. TCRdb re-analysed the PCR reads in MiXCR, keeping a single row per CDR3 protein. The table lists just over 95,000 distinct CDR3 sequences, approximately 24% of them singletons. The specimen sequenced was naive CD8+ T cells from blood, with Jurkat cell RNA spiked in. Subset: FACS-sorted CD8+CD4-CCR7+CD45RA+ naive T cells. Receptors originate from a human donor in good health. Some libraries in this study had Jurkat cell RNA spiked in.

With regard to this clonotype: With a much larger clone just one base away, this may be a read error. This sequence joins TRBV5-1 and TRBJ2-1, with D hard to call. Germline CDR1 SGHRS, CDR2 YFSETQ. There are 12 residues in the CDR3. The CDR3 sequence is CACSLVPNEQFF. For the CDR3, the DNA is TGCGCCTGCAGCTTGGTCCCCAATGAGCAGTTCTTC.

Details on this clonotype: A much more abundant neighbour one base away suggests this may be a read error. V gene TRBV30 combines with J gene TRBJ1-1, with 7 bases that match TRBD1. Germline V lookup: CDR1 GTSNPN, CDR2 SVGIG (reference sequence). The CDR3 is 15 residues long. CDR3 region: CAWTLRGRGYTGAFF. The CDR3 nucleotides read TGTGCCTGGACTCTAAGGGGCAGGGGGTACACTGGAGCTTTCTTT.

As concerns this clonotype: A much larger clonotype is one base distant, so this may be a read error. The V and J genes are TRBV5-8 and TRBJ2-7; no clear D. The germline gives CDR1 SGHTS, CDR2 YDEGEE. Trimming removed 0 bases at V and 1 base at J, with 11 bases between. The CDR3 runs to 15 residues. The DNA for the CDR3 is TGTGCCAGCAGCTTGGTAGAGAGTCTGTCCTACGAGCAGTACTTC. Its translation: CASSLVESLSYEQYF.

This clonotype was seen a few times. The CDR3 spells CASNRGLGHEQFF. The CDR3 DNA reads as TGTGCCAGCAACCGAGGGTTAGGGCATGAGCAGTTCTTC. This chain links TRBV12-3 or TRBV12-4 with TRBJ2-1; the D gene is possibly TRBD2 (5 bases). Deletions cut 7 bases from V and 8 bases from J, with 15 bases between. CDR3 length: 13 amino acids.

This clonotype was counted between two and nine times. The DNA for the CDR3 is TGCGCCAGCAGCCCCACAGGGCCCGGGGAGCTGTTTTTT. Its translation is CASSPTGPGELFF. This sequence joins TRBV4-1 and TRBJ2-2, with a tentative D call TRBD1 (6 bases). The CDR3 has 13 amino acids. Trimming stripped 4 bases from V and 6 bases from J, with 9 bases between. From germline, CDR1 is MGHRA and CDR2 YSYEKL.

As to this clonotype: A much larger clone lies one base from this, so it may be a read error. CDR3 in DNA: TGTGCCTGGGAAGCGCCAGATACGCAGTATTTT. Its protein is CAWEAPDTQYF. This chain links TRBV30 with TRBJ2-3; no firm D call. Germline CDR1 is GTSNPN and CDR2 is SVGIG (reference sequence). The CDR3 contains 11 residues. V was trimmed by 5 bases and J by 4 bases, leaving 7 bases between them. The full variable domain, with the rest looked up from reference TRBV30 and TRBJ2-3, is SQTIHQWPATLVQPVGSPLSLECTVEGTSNPNLYWYRQAAGRGLQLLFYSVGIGQISSEVPQNLSASRPQDRQFILSSKKLLLSDSGFYLCAWEAPDTQYFGPGTRLTVL.

Turning to this clonotype: A clone one base away is much larger, so this may be a read error. The chain is built from TRBV19 and TRBJ2-2; 9 bases are shared with TRBD2. The ends lost 9 bases at V and 3 bases at J; junction bases unmatched: 5. This CDR3 is 14 amino acids long. Germline V lookup: CDR1 LNHDA, CDR2 SQIVND (reference sequence). The CDR3, as DNA: TGTGCCAGCGTAACTAGCGGGTACACCGGGGAGCTGTTTTTT. Its protein product is CASVTSGYTGELFF.

As for this clonotype: It may be a read error: a sequence one base away is much more abundant. This chain connects TRBV29-1 to TRBJ2-1, with 10 bases aligning to TRBD2. Per germline, CDR1 SQVTM and CDR2 ANQGSEA. The CDR3 totals 14 residues. CDR3 loop: CSFGLAEPYSEQFF. The CDR3 bases are TGCAGTTTCGGACTAGCGGAGCCCTACAGTGAGCAGTTCTTC.

This clonotype was recorded a few times. This may stem from a read error, because a much larger clone lies one nucleotide away. The chain carries TRBV7-9 and TRBJ1-1; no definite D call. The CDR3 length is 14 residues. The germline CDR1 and CDR2 sequences are SEHNR and FQNEAQ (reference sequence). CDR3 region: CASGFKVNPGEAFF. CDR3 coding DNA: TGTGCCAGCGGCTTTAAGGTTAATCCCGGTGAGGCTTTCTTT.

This clonotype was seen at least ten times. The chain uses TRBV7-2 and TRBJ2-1, with D unresolved. Per the germline V gene, CDR1 is SGHTA and CDR2 is FQGNSA. The CDR3 runs to 13 residues. Trimming cost V 0 bases and J 4 bases, with 4 bases left between them. CDR3 DNA: TGTGCCAGCAGCTTAGCGCTATACAATGAGCAGTTCTTC. Its protein is CASSLALYNEQFF.

Many counts were recorded for this clonotype. V and J are TRBV10-3 and TRBJ2-3, with 14 bases identical to TRBD2. The V gene's germline CDR1 is ENHRY and CDR2 SYGVKD. Unmatched junction bases numbered 7, after V lost 8 bases and J lost 9 bases. The CDR3 loop spans 14 amino acids. The CDR3 DNA reads TGTGCCATCTCCGGGACTAGCGGGAGTGTCACGCAGTATTTT. Residues: CAISGTSGSVTQYF.

The chain uses TRBV4-1 and TRBJ2-7, with a possible D match to TRBD1 (6 bases). V lost 0 bases and J 3 bases, leaving 15 bases between the germline ends. This CDR3 region has 16 residues. Per germline, CDR1 MGHRA and CDR2 YSYEKL. In DNA, the CDR3 is TGCGCCAGCAGCCAAGATTTGGGGACAACGAACTACGAGCAGTACTTC. It codes for CASSQDLGTTNYEQYF.

The table lists this clonotype with many counts. The rearrangement uses TRBV7-3 and TRBJ2-1; D ambiguous. Trimming left V 2 bases short and J 0 bases short, with 8 bases between. Germline CDR1 and CDR2: SGHTA and FQGTGA. This CDR3 spans 15 amino acids. The CDR3 sequence is CASSLVFNSYNEQFF. The CDR3 DNA sequence: TGTGCCAGCAGCTTAGTTTTCAACTCCTACAATGAGCAGTTCTTC.

This clonotype was recorded at least ten times. The CDR3 spells CASSHSAGVVGEQFF. CDR3 bases: TGTGCCAGCAGTCACTCAGCGGGAGTAGTCGGTGAGCAGTTCTTC. This chain uses TRBV28 with TRBJ2-1, with TRBD2 matching 8 bases. From germline, CDR1 is MDHEN and CDR2 SYDVKM. With V trimmed by 5 bases and J by 9 bases, 12 bases remained unmatched. The CDR3 spans 15 residues.

This clonotype showed up many times. The V and J genes are TRBV7-6 and TRBJ2-7; D remains ambiguous. The V and J ends lost 5 bases and 2 bases respectively, with 16 bases between them. The CDR3 length is 15 residues. CDR1 and CDR2 from the germline V gene are SGHVS and FNYEAQ. The CDR3: CASSVSLVLAYEQYF. The CDR3 DNA sequence: TGTGCCAGCAGCGTATCTCTGGTGCTGGCCTACGAGCAGTACTTC.

This clonotype was counted once. This clone may be a read error of a much larger clone one base away. The J gene is TRBJ2-7, the V gene TRBV18; D could derive from TRBD1 or TRBD2 (5 bases each). The CDR3 runs to 15 residues. V was trimmed by 2 bases and J by 2 bases, leaving 13 bases between them. Germline CDR1 reads KGHSH; CDR2 reads LQKENI. CDR3 residues: CASSPGTAQPYEQYF. Written as DNA, the CDR3 is TGTGCCAGCTCACCAGGGACGGCCCAACCCTACGAGCAGTACTTC.

This clonotype came up a few times. For the CDR3, the DNA is TGTGCCAGCAGAGGGCCTGATATTAATTACAATGAGCAGTTCTTC. This gives the protein CASRGPDINYNEQFF. The J gene is TRBJ2-1, the V gene TRBV7-9; D not resolved. The CDR3 totals 15 residues. Germline V gene lookup returns CDR1 SEHNR and CDR2 FQNEAQ (reference sequence). The V end lost 6 bases, the J end lost 4 bases, and 16 bases lay between the germline ends.

This clonotype was counted ten times or more. This chain links TRBV6-2 or TRBV6-3 with TRBJ2-1, with D possibly TRBD1 on 5 matching bases. This CDR3 is built from 12 residues. Germline values: CDR1 MNHEY, CDR2 SVGEGT. Trimming removed 1 base from V and 9 bases from J, with 7 bases in between. The CDR3 DNA follows: TGTGCCAGCAGTTACTTAGGGGTTGAGCAGTTCTTC. This translates into CASSYLGVEQFF.

The chain carries TRBV14 and TRBJ2-7, with 8 nucleotides matching TRBD2. CDR1 SGHDN and CDR2 FVKESK come from the germline V gene. Germline trimming cut 4 bases from V and 2 bases from J; bases unmatched to any gene: 7. The CDR3 totals 15 residues. The CDR3 spells CASSRSGIGTYEQYF. DNA of the CDR3: TGTGCCAGCAGCCGTAGCGGGATCGGGACCTACGAGCAGTACTTC.

This clonotype appeared many times. The V call is TRBV19, the J call TRBJ2-7; no clear D gene. The CDR3 has 13 amino acids. CDR1 and CDR2 (germline): LNHDA, SQIVND (reference sequence). V lost 6 bases and J 3 bases, leaving 12 bases between the germline ends. The DNA for the CDR3 is TGTGCCAGTAGCCCGGACCTTTACTACGAGCAGTACTTC. Its protein is CASSPDLYYEQYF.

V usage is TRBV12-3 or TRBV12-4 and J usage is TRBJ1-5; D is ambiguous. V was pared by 3 bases and J by 0 bases, with 18 bases between. The CDR3 has 18 amino acids. Written as DNA, the CDR3 is TGTGCCAGCAGTTTCTCTTCCCTAGGATACGATAGCAATCAGCCCCAGCATTTT. Encoded protein: CASSFSSLGYDSNQPQHF.